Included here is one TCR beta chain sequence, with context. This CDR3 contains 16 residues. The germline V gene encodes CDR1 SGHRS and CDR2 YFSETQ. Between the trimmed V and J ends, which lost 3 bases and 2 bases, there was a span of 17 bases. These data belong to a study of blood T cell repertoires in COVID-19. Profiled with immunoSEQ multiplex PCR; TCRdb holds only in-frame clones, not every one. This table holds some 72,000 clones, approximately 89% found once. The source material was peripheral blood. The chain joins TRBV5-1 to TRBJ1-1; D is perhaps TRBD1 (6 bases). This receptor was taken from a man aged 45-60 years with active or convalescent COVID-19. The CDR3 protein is CASSSLGGLSNTEAFF. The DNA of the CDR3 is TGCGCCAGCAGCTCCCTCGGGGGGCTGAGTAACACTGAAGCTTTCTTT. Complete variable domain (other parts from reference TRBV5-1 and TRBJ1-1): KAGVTQTPRYLIKTRGQQVTLSCSPISGHRSVSWYQQTPGQGLQFLFEYFSETQRNKGNFPGRFSGRQFSNSRSEMNVSTLELGDSALYLCASSSLGGLSNTEAFFGQGTRLTVV.